The clone carrying this T cell receptor (beta chain) showed up many times. The target antigen is unknown. From the RT-PCR reads, TCRdb called clonotypes with MiXCR, one entry per CDR3 protein. The profile shows just over 300,000 distinct CDR3 sequences, approximately 20% of them singletons. The sample is drawn from a study of response to subunit inactivated influenza vaccine. Study-level results: New T cells are recruited in small numbers by each seasonal influenza vaccination, according to the authors' suggestion.

Trimming pared 3 bases from V and 3 bases from J, leaving 12 bases between. Germline CDR1 and CDR2: MNHEY and SVGAGI. The CDR3 covers 15 residues. The clonotype comes from a man between 50 and 70 years old who received an inactivated influenza vaccine. This chain uses TRBV6-5 with TRBJ1-3, with a tentative D call TRBD1 (5 bases). The specimen was PBMCs from blood, collected approximately 20 months after vaccination. The CDR3 loop is CASSYSGRDGNTIYF. The DNA of the CDR3 is TGTGCCAGCAGTTATTCGGGGCGAGATGGAAACACCATATATTTT.